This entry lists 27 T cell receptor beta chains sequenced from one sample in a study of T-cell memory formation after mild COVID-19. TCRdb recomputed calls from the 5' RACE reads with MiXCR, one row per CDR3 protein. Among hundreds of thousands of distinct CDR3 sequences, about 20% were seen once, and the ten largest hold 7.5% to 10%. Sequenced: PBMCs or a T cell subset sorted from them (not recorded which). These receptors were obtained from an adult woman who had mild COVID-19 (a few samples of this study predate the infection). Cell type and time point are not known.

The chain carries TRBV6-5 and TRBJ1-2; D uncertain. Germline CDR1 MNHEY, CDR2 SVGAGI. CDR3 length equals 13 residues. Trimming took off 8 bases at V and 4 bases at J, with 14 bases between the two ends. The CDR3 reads CASRTSAFYGYTF. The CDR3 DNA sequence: TGTGCCAGCCGCACAAGCGCGTTCTATGGCTACACCTTC.

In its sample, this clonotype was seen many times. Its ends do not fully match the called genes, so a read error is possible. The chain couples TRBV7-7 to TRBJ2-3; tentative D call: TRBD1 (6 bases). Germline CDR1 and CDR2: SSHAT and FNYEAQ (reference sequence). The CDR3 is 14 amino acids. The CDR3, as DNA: TGTGCTAGCAGCTTAGGGGACATCACAGATACGCAGTATTTT. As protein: CASSLGDITDTQYF.

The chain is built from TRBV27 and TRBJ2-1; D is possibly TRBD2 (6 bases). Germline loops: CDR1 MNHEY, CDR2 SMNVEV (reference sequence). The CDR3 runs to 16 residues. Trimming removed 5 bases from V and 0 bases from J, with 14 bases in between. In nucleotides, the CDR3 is TGTGCCAGCAGTCTCATCCGGGACTTCTCCTACAATGAGCAGTTCTTC. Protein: CASSLIRDFSYNEQFF.

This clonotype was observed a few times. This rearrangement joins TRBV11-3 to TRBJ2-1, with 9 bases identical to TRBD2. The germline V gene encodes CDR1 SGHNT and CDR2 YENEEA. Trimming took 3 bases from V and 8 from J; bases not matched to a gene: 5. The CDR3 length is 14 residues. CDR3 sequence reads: CASSLAGGPDEQFF. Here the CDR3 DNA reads TGTGCCAGCAGCTTGGCGGGAGGGCCGGATGAGCAGTTCTTC.

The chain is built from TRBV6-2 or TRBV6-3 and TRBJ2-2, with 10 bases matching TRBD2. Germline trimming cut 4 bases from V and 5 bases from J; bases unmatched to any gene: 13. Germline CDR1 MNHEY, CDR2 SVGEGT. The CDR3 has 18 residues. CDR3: CASSSAPGTSAVTGELFF. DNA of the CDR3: TGTGCCAGCAGTTCCGCCCCCGGGACTAGCGCGGTGACCGGGGAGCTGTTTTTT.

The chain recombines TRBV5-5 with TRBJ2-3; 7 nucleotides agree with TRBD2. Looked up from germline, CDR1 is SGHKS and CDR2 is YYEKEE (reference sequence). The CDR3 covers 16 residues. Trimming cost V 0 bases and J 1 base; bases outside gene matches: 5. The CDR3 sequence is CASSLAGGRRTDTQYF. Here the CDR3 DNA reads TGTGCCAGCAGCTTGGCCGGCGGGAGACGCACAGATACGCAGTATTTT.

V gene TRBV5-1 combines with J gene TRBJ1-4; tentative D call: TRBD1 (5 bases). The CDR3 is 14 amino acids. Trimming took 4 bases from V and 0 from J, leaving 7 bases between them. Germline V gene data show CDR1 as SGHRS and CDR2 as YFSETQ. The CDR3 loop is CASSGTSTNEKLFF. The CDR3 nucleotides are TGCGCCAGCAGCGGGACCTCAACTAATGAAAAACTGTTTTTT.

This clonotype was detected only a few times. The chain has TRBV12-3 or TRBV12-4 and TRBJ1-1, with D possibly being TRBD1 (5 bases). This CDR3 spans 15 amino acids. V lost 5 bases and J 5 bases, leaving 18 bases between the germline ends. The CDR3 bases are TGTGCCAGCAGTGTACGGGGGTCAGGTCCAACTGAAGCTTTCTTT. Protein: CASSVRGSGPTEAFF.

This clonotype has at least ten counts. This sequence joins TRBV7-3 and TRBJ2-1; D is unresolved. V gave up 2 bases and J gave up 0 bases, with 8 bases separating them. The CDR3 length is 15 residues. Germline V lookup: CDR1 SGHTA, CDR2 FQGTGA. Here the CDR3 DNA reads TGTGCCAGCAGCTTAGACCGGAGCTCCTACAATGAGCAGTTCTTC. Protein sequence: CASSLDRSSYNEQFF. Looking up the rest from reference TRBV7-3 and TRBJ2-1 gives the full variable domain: GAGVSQTPSNKVTEKGKYVELRCDPISGHTALYWYRQSLGQGPEFLIYFQGTGAADDSGLPNDRFFAVRPEGSVSTLKIQRTERGDSAVYLCASSLDRSSYNEQFFGPGTRLTVL.

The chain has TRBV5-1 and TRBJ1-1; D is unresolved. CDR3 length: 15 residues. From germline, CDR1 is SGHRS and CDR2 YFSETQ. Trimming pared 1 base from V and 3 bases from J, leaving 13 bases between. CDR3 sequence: CASSLNSRADTEAFF. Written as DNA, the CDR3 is TGCGCCAGCAGCTTGAACAGTAGGGCGGACACTGAAGCTTTCTTT.

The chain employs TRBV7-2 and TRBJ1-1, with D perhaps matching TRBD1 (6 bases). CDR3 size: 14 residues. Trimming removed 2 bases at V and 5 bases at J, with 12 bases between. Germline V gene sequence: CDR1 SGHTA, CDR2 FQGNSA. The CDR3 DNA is TGTGCCAGCAGCTTAAATCGGGGGGCAACTGAAGCTTTCTTT. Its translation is CASSLNRGATEAFF.

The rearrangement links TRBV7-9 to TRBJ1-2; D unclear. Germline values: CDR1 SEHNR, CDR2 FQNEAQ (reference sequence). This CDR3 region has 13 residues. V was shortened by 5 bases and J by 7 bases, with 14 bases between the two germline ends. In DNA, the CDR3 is TGTGCCAGCAGCCTTCGGAAGCTGGGTGGCTACACCTTC. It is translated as CASSLRKLGGYTF.

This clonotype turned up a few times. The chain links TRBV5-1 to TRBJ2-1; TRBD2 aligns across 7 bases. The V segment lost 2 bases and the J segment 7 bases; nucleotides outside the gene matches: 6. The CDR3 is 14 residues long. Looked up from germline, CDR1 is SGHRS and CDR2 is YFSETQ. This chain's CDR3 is CASSFPGGANEQFF. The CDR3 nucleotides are TGCGCCAGCAGCTTCCCGGGGGGTGCAAATGAGCAGTTCTTC.

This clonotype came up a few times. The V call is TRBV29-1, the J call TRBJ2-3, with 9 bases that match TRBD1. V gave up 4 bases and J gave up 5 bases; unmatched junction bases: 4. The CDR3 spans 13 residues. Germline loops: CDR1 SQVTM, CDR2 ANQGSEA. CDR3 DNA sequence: TGCAGCGTTGTGGGGACAGGGCTAGATACGCAGTATTTT. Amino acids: CSVVGTGLDTQYF.

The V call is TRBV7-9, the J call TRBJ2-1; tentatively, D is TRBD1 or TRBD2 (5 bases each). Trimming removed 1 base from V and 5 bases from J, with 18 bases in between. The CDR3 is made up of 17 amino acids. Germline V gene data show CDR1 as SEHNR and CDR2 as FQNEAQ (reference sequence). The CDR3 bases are TGTGCCAGCAGCTTAGTTGTCGGGACGGCCCTCGACAATGAGCAGTTCTTC. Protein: CASSLVVGTALDNEQFF. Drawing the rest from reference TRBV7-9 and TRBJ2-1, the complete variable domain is DTGVSQNPRHKITKRGQNVTFRCDPISEHNRLYWYRQTLGQGPEFLTYFQNEAQLEKSRLLSDRFSAERPKGSFSTLEIQRTEQGDSAMYLCASSLVVGTALDNEQFFGPGTRLTVL.

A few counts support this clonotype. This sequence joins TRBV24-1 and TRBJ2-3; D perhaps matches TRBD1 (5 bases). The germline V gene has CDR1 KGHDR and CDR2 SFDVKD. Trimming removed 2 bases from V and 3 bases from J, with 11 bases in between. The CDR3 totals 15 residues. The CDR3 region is CATSDSQGKTDTQYF. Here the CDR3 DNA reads TGTGCCACCAGTGATTCCCAGGGAAAGACAGATACGCAGTATTTT.

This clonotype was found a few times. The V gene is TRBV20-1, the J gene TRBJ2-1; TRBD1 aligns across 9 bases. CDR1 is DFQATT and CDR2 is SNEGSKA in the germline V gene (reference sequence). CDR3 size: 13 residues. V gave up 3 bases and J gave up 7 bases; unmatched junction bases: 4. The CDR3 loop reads CSARWTGVNEQFF. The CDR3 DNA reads TGCAGTGCTAGGTGGACAGGGGTAAATGAGCAGTTCTTC.

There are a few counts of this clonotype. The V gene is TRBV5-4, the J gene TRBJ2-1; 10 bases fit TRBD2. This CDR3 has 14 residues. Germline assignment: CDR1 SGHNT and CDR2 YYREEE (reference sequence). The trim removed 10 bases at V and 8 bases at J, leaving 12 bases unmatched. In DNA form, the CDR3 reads TGTGCCGCTAAAGCGGGGGGGCCTCGGGATGAGCAGTTCTTC. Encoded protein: CAAKAGGPRDEQFF. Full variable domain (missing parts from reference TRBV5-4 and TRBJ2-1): ETGVTQSPTHLIKTRGQQVTLRCSSQSGHNTVSWYQQALGQGPQFIFQYYREEENGRGNFPPRFSGLQFPNYSSELNVNALELDDSALYLCAAKAGGPRDEQFFGPGTRLTVL.

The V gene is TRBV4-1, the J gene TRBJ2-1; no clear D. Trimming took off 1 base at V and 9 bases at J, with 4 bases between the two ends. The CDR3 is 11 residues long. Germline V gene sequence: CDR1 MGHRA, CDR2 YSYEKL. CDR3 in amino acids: CASSQVGEQFF. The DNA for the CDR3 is TGCGCCAGCAGCCAAGTTGGTGAGCAGTTCTTC.

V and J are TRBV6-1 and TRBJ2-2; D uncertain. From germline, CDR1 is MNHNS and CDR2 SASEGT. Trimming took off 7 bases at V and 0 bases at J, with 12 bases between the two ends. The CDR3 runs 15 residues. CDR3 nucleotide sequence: TGTGCCAGCATTCACCTCGGCCCGAACACCGGGGAGCTGTTTTTT. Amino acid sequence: CASIHLGPNTGELFF.

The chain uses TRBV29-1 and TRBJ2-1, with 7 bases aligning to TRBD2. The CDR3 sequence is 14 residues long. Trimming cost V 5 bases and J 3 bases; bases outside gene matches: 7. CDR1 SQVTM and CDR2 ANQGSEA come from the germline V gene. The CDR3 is CSVKSGGSYNEQFF. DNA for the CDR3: TGCAGCGTTAAGTCCGGCGGGAGCTACAATGAGCAGTTCTTC.

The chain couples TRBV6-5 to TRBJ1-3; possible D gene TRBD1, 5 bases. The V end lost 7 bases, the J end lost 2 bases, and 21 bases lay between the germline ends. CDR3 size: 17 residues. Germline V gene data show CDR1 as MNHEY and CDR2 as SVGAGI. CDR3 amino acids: CASKPLGRQGTGNTIYF. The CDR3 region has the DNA TGTGCCAGCAAACCCTTAGGGCGGCAGGGAACTGGAAACACCATATATTTT.

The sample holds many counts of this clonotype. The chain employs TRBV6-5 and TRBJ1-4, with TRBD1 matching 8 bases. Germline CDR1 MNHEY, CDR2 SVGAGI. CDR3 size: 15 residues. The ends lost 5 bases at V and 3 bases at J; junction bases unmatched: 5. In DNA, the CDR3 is TGTGCCAGCAGTCGGCGGACAGGGTCTAATGAAAAACTGTTTTTT. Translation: CASSRRTGSNEKLFF.

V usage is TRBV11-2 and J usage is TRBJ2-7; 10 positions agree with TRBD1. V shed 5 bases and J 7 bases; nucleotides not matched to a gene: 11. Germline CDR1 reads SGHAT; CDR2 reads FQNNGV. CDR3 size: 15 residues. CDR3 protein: CASSLRDRGAVEQYF. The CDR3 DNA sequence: TGTGCCAGCAGCCTCCGGGACAGGGGCGCGGTGGAGCAGTACTTC.

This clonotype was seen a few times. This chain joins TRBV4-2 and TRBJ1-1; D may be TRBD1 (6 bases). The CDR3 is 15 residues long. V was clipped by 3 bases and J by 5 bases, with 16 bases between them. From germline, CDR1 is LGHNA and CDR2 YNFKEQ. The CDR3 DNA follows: TGTGCCAGCAGCCATGAACTGGGGGCGGGTACTGAAGCTTTCTTT. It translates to CASSHELGAGTEAFF.

The CDR3 DNA follows: TGTGCCAGCAGTCCCCCGGACAGGGTTGGGTATGGCTACACCTTC. Translation: CASSPPDRVGYGYTF. The gene calls are TRBV6-1 and TRBJ1-2; TRBD1 agrees at 8 bases. The CDR3 totals 15 residues. J gave up 5 bases and V 5 bases, and 10 bases lay outside the gene matches. Germline CDR1 MNHNS, CDR2 SASEGT.

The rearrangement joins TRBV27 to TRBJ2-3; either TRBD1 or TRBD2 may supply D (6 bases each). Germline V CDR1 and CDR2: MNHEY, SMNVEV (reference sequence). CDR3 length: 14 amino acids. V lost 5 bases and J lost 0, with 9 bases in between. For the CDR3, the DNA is TGTGCCAGCAGTAGGGGGGACAGCACAGATACGCAGTATTTT. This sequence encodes CASSRGDSTDTQYF.